The 28 T cell receptor beta chains reported below all come from one sample, sequenced in a study of persistence of HIV-infected CD4 T cells. These receptors are not linked to any known antigen. Overlapping HIV-1 Gag 15-mer peptides at roughly 1 ug per peptide per mL were used. Sorting of responding CD4+ T cells relied on upregulated CD40 ligand together with CD69. The libraries were made with immunoSEQ version 4 in survey mode. Only in-frame clones appear in the TCRdb table, and some are missing; sequencing was by immunoSEQ multiplex PCR. The table has about 9,200 clones, approximately 77% seen once. The sequencing here drew on CD4+ T cells sorted from PBMCs after approximately 20-hour stimulation, taken from a patient who received antiretroviral therapy. These receptor sequences come from an adult woman with HIV who was CMV-seropositive.

V usage is TRBV29-1 and J usage is TRBJ2-3, with D unclear. The CDR3 has 14 amino acids. Germline V lookup: CDR1 SQVTM, CDR2 ANQGSEA. Trimming took 4 bases from V and 6 from J, leaving 17 bases between them. The CDR3 loop reads CSVVSRGSLDTQYF. CDR3 DNA sequence: TGCAGCGTTGTTTCCCGAGGATCATTGGATACGCAGTATTTT.

This clone appeared a single time. The chain links TRBV7-3 to TRBJ2-3; 7 bases line up with TRBD2. Germline CDR1 SGHTA, CDR2 FQGTGA. This CDR3 region has 18 residues. V dropped 5 bases and J dropped 0; count of bases not matched to a gene: 14. CDR3 loop: CASSPRPVRGISTDTQYF. The CDR3 DNA reads TGTGCCAGCAGCCCCCGGCCAGTGCGGGGGATTAGCACAGATACGCAGTATTTT.

The chain recombines TRBV12-3 or TRBV12-4 with TRBJ1-5; D uncertain. This CDR3 has 13 amino acids. Trimming cost V 3 bases and J 0 bases, with 3 bases left between them. This CDR3 reads CASSFYSNQPQHF. As DNA, the CDR3 is TGTGCCAGCAGTTTCTATAGCAATCAGCCCCAGCATTTT.

This clone was counted between two and nine times. V and J are TRBV10-1 and TRBJ1-4, with 7 positions matching TRBD1. Germline CDR1 WNHNN, CDR2 SYGVQD (reference sequence). The CDR3 contains 15 residues. J lost 7 bases, V lost 4 bases, and 9 bases had no gene match. The CDR3 reads CASSAGQGGVEKLFF. CDR3 DNA sequence: TGCGCCAGCAGTGCGGGCCAGGGGGGAGTTGAAAAACTGTTTTTT.

CDR3 sequence reads: CASSRLGGHNQPQHF. The DNA for the CDR3 is TGTGCCAGCAGCCGTCTGGGGGGGCACAATCAGCCCCAGCATTTT. This chain connects TRBV5-6 to TRBJ1-5, with a possible D match to TRBD1 (6 bases). This CDR3 contains 15 residues. CDR1 is SGHDT and CDR2 is YYEEEE in the germline V gene. Trimming removed 4 bases from V and 3 bases from J, with 14 bases in between.

The chain links TRBV6-5 to TRBJ1-4; D call uncertain. The germline gives CDR1 MNHEY, CDR2 SVGAGI. Trimming took 2 bases from V and 4 from J, leaving 8 bases between them. CDR3 size: 14 residues. In DNA form, the CDR3 reads TGTGCCAGCAGTTACAAAGCGAGTAATGAAAAACTGTTTTTT. It translates to CASSYKASNEKLFF.

The chain uses TRBV7-9 and TRBJ2-3; TRBD2 matches 8 bases. The CDR3 is 15 residues long. Germline CDR1 SEHNR, CDR2 FQNEAQ (reference sequence). The J segment lost 5 bases and the V segment lost 1 base, leaving 5 bases of the junction unmatched. The CDR3 spells CASSLGGLGGDTQYF. The CDR3 coding sequence is TGTGCCAGCAGCTTAGGGGGACTAGGGGGAGATACGCAGTATTTT.

This rearrangement joins TRBV5-1 to TRBJ2-1; D perhaps matches TRBD2 (6 bases). The V gene's germline CDR1 is SGHRS and CDR2 YFSETQ. The length of the CDR3 is 14 residues. V was cut by 6 bases and J by 2 bases, with 12 bases left in between. As DNA, the CDR3 is TGCGCCAGCAAGGCCGGAGGGGCCTACAATGAGCAGTTCTTC. This gives the protein CASKAGGAYNEQFF.

The chain links TRBV27 to TRBJ2-1; no clear D. Germline V gene lookup returns CDR1 MNHEY and CDR2 SMNVEV (reference sequence). The CDR3 totals 12 residues. Between the trimmed V and J ends, which lost 5 bases and 10 bases, there was a span of 12 bases. CDR3: CASSKKGGEQFF. The CDR3 DNA follows: TGTGCCAGCAGTAAAAAGGGTGGGGAGCAGTTCTTC.

The CDR3 reads CASSRTGENTEAFF. Here the CDR3 DNA reads TGTGCCAGCTCCCGAACCGGGGAGAACACTGAAGCTTTCTTT. The gene calls are TRBV18 and TRBJ1-1; D remains ambiguous. With 6 bases removed from V and 1 base from J, the gap between germline ends came to 12 bases. The CDR3 has 14 amino acids. Germline V gives CDR1 KGHSH, CDR2 LQKENI. The whole variable domain, filled in from reference TRBV18 and TRBJ1-1, reads NAGVMQNPRHLVRRRGQEARLRCSPMKGHSHVYWYRQLPEEGLKFMVYLQKENIIDESGMPKERFSAEFPKEGPSILRIQQVVRGDSAAYFCASSRTGENTEAFFGQGTRLTVV.

The chain joins TRBV9 to TRBJ1-4; TRBD1 might be the D (5 bases). Germline lookup yields CDR1 SGDLS and CDR2 YYNGEE. The CDR3 totals 16 residues. V was clipped by 0 bases and J by 8 bases, with 17 bases between them. In DNA form, the CDR3 reads TGTGCCAGCAGCGTAGGCGGTGCGGGGACGGGGGAAAAACTGTTTTTT. It encodes CASSVGGAGTGEKLFF.

The chain combines TRBV3-1 (or the pseudogene TRBV3-2) with TRBJ1-4; 7 positions match TRBD1. This CDR3 region has 16 residues. Trimming cost V 2 bases and J 5 bases; bases outside gene matches: 8. CDR1 is LGHDT and CDR2 is YNNKEL in the germline V gene (reference sequence). The CDR3 DNA follows: TGTGCCAGCAGCCAACCTCGTGAACAGGGGAATGAAAAACTGTTTTTT. Residues: CASSQPREQGNEKLFF.

This clone was recorded a few times. The chain couples TRBV28 to TRBJ1-1; the D gene is possibly TRBD1 (5 bases). Trimming removed 2 bases at V and 8 bases at J, with 9 bases between. Germline CDR1 MDHEN, CDR2 SYDVKM. The CDR3 is 12 residues long. As DNA, the CDR3 is TGTGCCAGCAGTTTAGGCTGGACAGAAGCTTTCTTT. Amino acid sequence: CASSLGWTEAFF.

This sequence joins TRBV12-3 or TRBV12-4 and TRBJ1-2; no clear D. The CDR3 has 12 amino acids. The ends were cut back, 4 bases at V and 5 bases at J, with 8 bases in the middle. The CDR3 region has the DNA TGTGCCAGCAGTTCTCTAGGGTATGGCTACACCTTC. Amino acids: CASSSLGYGYTF.

CDR3 DNA sequence: TGTGCCTGGGAGCGAACAGATACGCAGTATTTT. Its protein product is CAWERTDTQYF. J is TRBJ2-3 and V is TRBV30; no reliable D call. Trimming stripped 5 bases from V and 3 bases from J, with 6 bases between. Germline V CDR1 and CDR2: GTSNPN, SVGIG (reference sequence). CDR3 length equals 11 residues.

The chain combines TRBV2 with TRBJ1-6, with TRBD1 matching 9 bases. Trimming took 6 bases from V and 10 from J; bases not matched to a gene: 10. The CDR3 loop spans 15 amino acids. The germline V gene has CDR1 SNHLY and CDR2 FYNNEI. Written as DNA, the CDR3 is TGTGCCAGCAGCCAAGTGGGGGACAGGGAATCACCCCTCCACTTT. Translation: CASSQVGDRESPLHF.

This clone was counted a few times. The chain joins TRBV5-1 to TRBJ2-2; D possibly matches TRBD1 or TRBD2 (5 bases each). V was shortened by 4 bases and J by 9 bases, with 16 bases between the two germline ends. This CDR3 region has 14 residues. Germline V gives CDR1 SGHRS, CDR2 YFSETQ. DNA of the CDR3: TGCGCCAGCAGCCCCCAAGGGACGGGCCGGGAGCTGTTTTTT. This gives the protein CASSPQGTGRELFF.

This rearrangement joins TRBV7-2 to TRBJ1-3; 7 bases fit TRBD1. CDR1 SGHTA and CDR2 FQGNSA come from the germline V gene. With V trimmed by 0 bases and J by 1 base, 0 bases remained unmatched. CDR3 size: 15 residues. The CDR3: CASSLATGSGNTIYF. CDR3 DNA: TGTGCCAGCAGCTTAGCGACAGGGTCTGGAAACACCATATATTTT.

This clone was seen only once. This CDR3 reads CASSLDWRHTNYGYTF. The DNA of the CDR3 is TGTGCCAGCAGCTTGGATTGGCGTCATACTAACTATGGCTACACCTTC. J is TRBJ1-2 and V is TRBV5-4; D is unresolved. The V and J ends lost 0 bases and 0 bases respectively, with 12 bases between them. The germline gives CDR1 SGHNT, CDR2 YYREEE (reference sequence). The CDR3 sequence is 16 residues long.

This clone was counted a single time. CDR3 in amino acids: CASSEGIGQAGNTIYF. The CDR3 DNA sequence: TGTGCCAGCAGTGAAGGGATAGGGCAAGCTGGAAACACCATATATTTT. The chain carries TRBV6-1 and TRBJ1-3; D is ambiguous. CDR1 and CDR2 from the germline V gene are MNHNS and SASEGT. Trimming left V 1 base short and J 2 bases short, with 12 bases between. The CDR3 length is 16 residues.

The genes are TRBV25-1 and TRBJ1-2, with no clear D. Trimming removed 2 bases at V and 7 bases at J, with 5 bases between. The CDR3 is 11 amino acids. From germline, CDR1 is MGHDK and CDR2 SYGVNS. This chain's CDR3 is CASSEGGGYTF. CDR3 bases: TGTGCCAGCAGTGAAGGTGGTGGCTACACCTTC.

The CDR3 here is CAWIGGRGIYTF. DNA of the CDR3: TGTGCCTGGATAGGGGGCAGGGGGATCTACACCTTC. The chain links TRBV30 to TRBJ1-2; 7 bases fit TRBD1. The CDR3 sequence is 12 residues long. CDR1 GTSNPN and CDR2 SVGIG come from the germline V gene (reference sequence). Unmatched junction bases numbered 9, after V lost 4 bases and J lost 10 bases.

On this clone itself: A read error is likely, as this CDR3 ends without the conserved phenylalanine or tryptophan. It is unclear where the CDR3 begins or ends on the DNA, so no DNA is shown, and the CDR3 is as TCRdb lists it. The V call is TRBV20-1, the J call TRBJ2-7; the listed D gene, TRBD1, was not tested against the DNA. In germline, CDR1 is DFQATT, CDR2 SNEGSKA (reference sequence). From its first to its last residue, the CDR3 has 11 amino acids. The CDR3 loop reads CSARGGQEQAL.

V gene TRBV11-1 combines with J gene TRBJ2-7, with no clear D. Germline V gives CDR1 SGHAT, CDR2 FQDESV (reference sequence). Trimming left V 5 bases short and J 2 bases short, with 7 bases between. The CDR3 is made up of 12 amino acids. DNA of the CDR3: TGTGCCAGCAGCATCAACCCCTACGAGCAGTACTTC. Residues: CASSINPYEQYF.

The chain links TRBV5-1 to TRBJ1-1, with D unclear. The CDR3 consists of 13 residues. Germline V lookup: CDR1 SGHRS, CDR2 YFSETQ. Trimming pared 0 bases from V and 10 bases from J, leaving 13 bases between. The CDR3 region is CASSLEWATGAFF. CDR3 coding DNA: TGCGCCAGCAGCTTGGAATGGGCGACGGGAGCTTTCTTT. The full variable domain, with the rest looked up from reference TRBV5-1 and TRBJ1-1, is KAGVTQTPRYLIKTRGQQVTLSCSPISGHRSVSWYQQTPGQGLQFLFEYFSETQRNKGNFPGRFSGRQFSNSRSEMNVSTLELGDSALYLCASSLEWATGAFFGQGTRLTVV.

V gene TRBV2 combines with J gene TRBJ1-2; TRBD1 is a possible D gene (6 bases). The CDR3 spans 12 residues. Germline CDR1 reads SNHLY; CDR2 reads FYNNEI. V lost 9 bases and J 7 bases, leaving 15 bases between the germline ends. The CDR3 loop is CAREVQGRGYTF. In DNA, the CDR3 is TGTGCCAGGGAGGTCCAGGGGCGTGGCTACACCTTC.

The chain combines TRBV5-1 with TRBJ2-7; D gene unclear. The CDR3 contains 14 residues. V lost 0 bases, J lost 0 bases, and 7 bases lay in between. Germline loops: CDR1 SGHRS, CDR2 YFSETQ. The CDR3 DNA sequence: TGCGCCAGCAGCTTGGATGGGGTCTCCTACGAGCAGTACTTC. It translates to CASSLDGVSYEQYF.

This clone occurred a few times. The chain combines TRBV27 with TRBJ2-3, with 8 bases fitting TRBD2. There are 17 residues in the CDR3. The J segment lost 0 bases and the V segment lost 6 bases, leaving 11 bases of the junction unmatched. The V gene's germline CDR1 is MNHEY and CDR2 SMNVEV (reference sequence). The CDR3 nucleotides read TGTGCCAGCAGCCCGCGGGGGGTAAGCCCTAGCACAGATACGCAGTATTTT. It encodes CASSPRGVSPSTDTQYF.